This T cell receptor (beta chain) derives from a study of cytomegalovirus exposure and HLA in healthy donors. Study details: Under 85% of 300 to 450 genotyped donors fell in the Caucasian-associated ancestry cluster.

Amplification used 60 Vbeta primers and 13 Jbeta primers. The data were produced by immunoSEQ multiplex PCR, yet TCRdb's version contains in-frame clones alone and is incomplete. The sample yields roughly 110,000 clones, 74% seen once. A few counts support this clone. Germline values: CDR1 SGHNT, CDR2 YYREEE (reference sequence). V was pared by 4 bases and J by 2 bases, with 9 bases between. The CDR3 is made up of 13 amino acids. The gene calls are TRBV5-4 and TRBJ2-5, with TRBD1 as a possible D gene (7 bases). The sample comprised PBMCs. This sequence originates from a woman between 40 and 50 years old in good health and CMV-seropositive. The CDR3 DNA reads TGTGCCAGCAGCCAGGGGGGTCAAGAGACCCAGTACTTC. Protein: CASSQGGQETQYF.